The 9 T cell receptor beta chains given below trace back to one sample, sequenced in a study of type 1 regulatory T cells. No antigen has been identified for these receptors. TCRdb analysed the reads with MiXCR anew, one entry per CDR3 protein. The table has about 42,000 distinct CDR3 sequences, 12% seen once. The source material was cultured non-Tr1 T cells, either the whole culture or a sorted T cell fraction (not recorded which). The receptors originated from a human donor in good health.

This clonotype was seen repeatedly, ten times or more. V is TRBV5-1 and J is TRBJ2-3; D uncertain. Between the trimmed V and J ends, which lost 0 bases and 3 bases, there was a span of 8 bases. The germline CDR1 and CDR2 sequences are SGHRS and YFSETQ. This CDR3 has 14 residues. Here the CDR3 DNA reads TGCGCCAGCAGCTTGGCGACGAGGACAGATACGCAGTATTTT. Amino acids: CASSLATRTDTQYF.

This clonotype was seen at least ten times. This chain uses TRBV30 with TRBJ1-1, with TRBD1 matching 9 bases. This CDR3 spans 14 amino acids. After removal of 2 bases from V and 6 bases from J, the junction contained 7 bases not matched to a gene. The germline gives CDR1 GTSNPN, CDR2 SVGIG (reference sequence). CDR3 amino acids: CAWSRTGVLPEAFF. DNA for the CDR3: TGTGCCTGGAGTAGGACAGGGGTTCTCCCTGAAGCTTTCTTT.

This clonotype was counted at least ten times. The gene calls are TRBV12-3 or TRBV12-4 and TRBJ2-5; 13 nucleotides match TRBD2. Unmatched junction bases numbered 10, after V lost 7 bases and J lost 5 bases. The CDR3 runs to 16 residues. The DNA for the CDR3 is TGTGCCAGCATTGCCCGACTAGCGGGAGGAGGGGAGACCCAGTACTTC. Residues: CASIARLAGGGETQYF.

This clonotype has a count of ten or more. This chain connects TRBV29-1 to TRBJ2-2, with D possibly being TRBD1 or TRBD2 (6 bases each). CDR1 SQVTM and CDR2 ANQGSEA come from the germline V gene. Trimming pared 3 bases from V and 4 bases from J, leaving 12 bases between. The CDR3 length is 14 residues. CDR3 DNA: TGCAGCGTTGATTGGACGGGGGCCACCGGGGAGCTGTTTTTT. This codes for CSVDWTGATGELFF.

This clonotype was picked up many times. The chain couples TRBV12-3 or TRBV12-4 to TRBJ1-5, with D possibly TRBD1 on 5 matching bases. V lost 3 bases and J 0 bases, leaving 12 bases between the germline ends. The CDR3 contains 16 residues. DNA of the CDR3: TGTGCCAGCAGTTTCGGGGGTGGGTATAGCAATCAGCCCCAGCATTTT. As protein: CASSFGGGYSNQPQHF.

This clonotype was seen at least ten times. The rearrangement joins TRBV7-8 to TRBJ2-3, with 15 bases that match TRBD2. J was trimmed by 6 bases and V by 7 bases; bases with no gene match: 11. CDR1 is SGHVS, CDR2 FQNEAQ, per germline. This CDR3 has 17 residues. CDR3 DNA sequence: TGTGCCAGCATCCTTGGACTAGCGGGAGGGCCATGGGATACGCAGTATTTT. This encodes CASILGLAGGPWDTQYF.

The table lists this clonotype with many counts. The J gene is TRBJ1-6, the V gene TRBV5-1, with D unclear. Per the germline V gene, CDR1 is SGHRS and CDR2 is YFSETQ. This CDR3 comprises 15 residues. Trimming left V 8 bases short and J 2 bases short, with 14 bases between. CDR3 bases: TGCGCCAGTCGCGAGGGTGTTACCTATAATTCACCCCTCCACTTT. Its translation: CASREGVTYNSPLHF. The full variable domain, in which reference TRBV5-1 and TRBJ1-6 provide the parts outside the CDR3, is KAGVTQTPRYLIKTRGQQVTLSCSPISGHRSVSWYQQTPGQGLQFLFEYFSETQRNKGNFPGRFSGRQFSNSRSEMNVSTLELGDSALYLCASREGVTYNSPLHFGNGTRLTVT.

This clonotype has only a few counts. The CDR3 region is CATSRDWADLSYGYTF. The CDR3 DNA reads TGTGCCACCAGCAGAGATTGGGCAGACCTATCCTATGGCTACACCTTC. V is TRBV15 and J is TRBJ1-2; D is unresolved. There are 16 residues in the CDR3. Deletions cut 0 bases from V and 4 bases from J, with 15 bases between. In germline, CDR1 is LNHNV, CDR2 YYDKDF (reference sequence).

This clonotype was picked up a small number of times. The V call is TRBV7-2, the J call TRBJ1-1; D is unclear. Germline loops: CDR1 SGHTA, CDR2 FQGNSA. The CDR3 sequence is 15 residues long. V was clipped by 1 base and J by 6 bases, with 15 bases between them. The CDR3 sequence is CASSLGLGERAEAFF. CDR3 DNA: TGTGCCAGCAGCTTAGGATTGGGTGAGCGAGCTGAAGCTTTCTTT.